Listed below are T cell receptor beta chains from one sample, sequenced in a study of cytomegalovirus exposure and HLA in healthy donors. Here immunoSEQ multiplex PCR was the method, and the copy in TCRdb shows in-frame clones only, minus some. The table records over 100,000 clones, around 79% of them present only once. The sequencing input was PBMCs. Source of these receptors: a middle-aged woman in good health and CMV-seropositive. CDR3s include the opening cysteine and the closing phenylalanine or tryptophan. The D gene is left open where the match is weak. Expanded clones get a size class; other rows say once, few or many, or leave the size out.

V gene	clone size	D gene	J gene	CDR3 protein	CDR3 DNA
TRBV7-3	.	TRBD1	TRBJ1-6	CASSSRDRRDNSPLHF	TGTGCCAGCAGCTCCCGGGACAGGCGTGATAATTCACCCCTCCACTTT
TRBV2	.	TRBD2	TRBJ2-5	CASSGEGGGGETQYF	TGTGCCAGCAGTGGGGAGGGCGGGGGTGGAGAGACCCAGTACTTC
TRBV2	once	TRBD1	TRBJ2-1	CASRPQGDEQFF	TGTGCCAGCAGACCACAGGGGGACGAGCAGTTCTTC
TRBV7-9	once	.	TRBJ2-7	CASSPFGGLGYEQYF	TGTGCCAGCAGCCCCTTCGGGGGGCTGGGTTACGAGCAGTACTTC
TRBV11-3	.	TRBD1	TRBJ2-1	CASSSRGDRGIGAEQFF	TGTGCCAGCAGCTCTAGGGGGGACAGGGGGATAGGTGCTGAGCAGTTCTTC
TRBV30	.	.	TRBJ2-4	CACTPVAGLAKNIQYF	TGTGCCTGTACTCCTGTGGCAGGACTAGCCAAAAACATTCAGTACTTC
TRBV4-3	.	.	TRBJ2-6	CASSRSGISGANVLTF	TGCGCCAGCAGCCGCTCCGGGATCTCTGGGGCCAACGTCCTGACTTTC
TRBV9	.	.	TRBJ2-2	CASSVGLAWNTGELFF	TGTGCCAGCAGCGTAGGCCTAGCGTGGAACACCGGGGAGCTGTTTTTT
TRBV7-9	few	TRBD2	TRBJ2-5	CASSWAGGLQETQYF	TGTGCCAGCAGCTGGGCGGGAGGTCTCCAAGAGACCCAGTACTTC
TRBV18	.	.	TRBJ1-6	CASSPPGEDSPLHF	TGTGCCAGCTCACCACCAGGCGAGGATTCACCCCTCCACTTT
TRBV5-4	.	.	TRBJ2-1	CASSDQTRAYNEQFF	TGTGCCAGCAGCGATCAAACTAGGGCCTACAATGAGCAGTTCTTC
TRBV5-4	.	TRBD1	TRBJ2-2	CASSPDRATGELFF	TGTGCCAGCAGCCCGGACAGGGCCACCGGGGAGCTGTTTTTT
TRBV27	.	.	TRBJ2-2	CASSAYRDVTGELFF	TGTGCCAGCAGTGCCTACAGGGATGTCACCGGGGAGCTGTTTTTT